The present T cell receptor (beta chain) was sequenced within a study of blood T cell repertoires in COVID-19 (dated by TCRdb to the early 2020s). Turning to the overall study: Samples covering the acute and convalescent phases of COVID-19 were provided by collaborators in the United States, Italy and Spain. A de-identified subject ID, COVID-19 status, age in years and sex were almost always included in the sample metadata. The samples were drawn from two sources: the first 160 participants of the ongoing ImmuneRACE study, and some 1,300 subjects contributed by 6 global collaborators. The material from the prospective study consisted of cDNA or gDNA derived from T cells, B-cell-depleted T cells, or PBMCs. Where HLA class I and class II types were available, the types were taken from metadata supplied by the sample provider, not from assay-based typing. The dataset comprised deeply sampled blood TCRbeta repertoires from subjects exposed to, actively infected with, or recovered from COVID-19. The repertoires were made available in a free public database intended to serve as a resource for research on the immune response to SARS-CoV-2. Study-wide findings and limitations: Clinical and demographic metadata were provided uncurated, with the amount varying by source and participant.

Concerning this clone: Its antigen remains unidentified. No much larger clone is present one base from it, and per-base qualities are unavailable.

TCRbeta CDR3 regions were amplified from genomic DNA by means of the immunoSEQ Assay, a bias-controlled multiplex PCR. As for the authors' bioinformatics: The number of nucleated cells in each sample was estimated by amplification of reference gene primers within the assay. To quantify the absolute abundance of each unique TCRbeta CDR3 rearrangement, sequence reads were collapsed and filtered. Productive Simpson clonality was computed per sample as the square root of Simpson's diversity index over productive rearrangements. As stored in TCRdb, this immuneACCESS dataset retains in-frame rearrangements with V and J assigned. A fraction of the clones does not appear; measured against another copy, unresolved V genes explain less than half of the discrepancy, and the remainder lacks a known reason. D and trimming come from the DNA, and the V and J calls and clone size come from that table. This sample gives 250,000 or so clones in total; about 89% of them show up just once. The top ten clonotypes cover 1.2% of the sample.

Enrolling through a virtual design, the prospective study's participants ranged in age from roughly 18 to 95 years and lived across roughly 23 United States geographic areas. In the prospective study, participants were assigned to cohorts based on the clinical history participants reported in a screening survey and a study questionnaire. In the prospective study, whole blood, serum and a nasopharyngeal or oropharyngeal swab were collected from each participant by mobile phlebotomists. Additional blood draws and questionnaires over an approximately 2-month period could optionally be provided by prospective study participants. Prospective study blood samples were shipped either frozen or at room temperature before DNA extraction. The germline V gene yields SQVTM for CDR1 and ANQGSEA for CDR2. The CDR3 covers 12 residues, taking in both the cysteine and the phenylalanine. CDR3 DNA is the only sequence kept; it has 36 bases, read in frame from the first base. V trim: 8 bases; J trim: 7 bases; unmatched bases: 11.

The rearranged chain carries TRBV29-1 and TRBJ2-7, and 7 bases in between align with TRBD1. The TCR sequence derives from a human donor in a cohort exposed to, infected with or recovered from COVID-19 (not recorded which). The donor label of this sample is uncertain. The sequenced material came from PBMCs or T cells enriched from blood (not recorded which). In nucleotide form, the sequence is TGCAGCTTCGGCCACCCACAGGGGGAGCAGTACTTC. Its coded protein is CSFGHPQGEQYF.